These 7 T cell receptor beta chains originate from one sample sequenced in a study of blood T cell repertoires in COVID-19. Only in-frame clones appear in the TCRdb table, and some are missing; sequencing was by immunoSEQ multiplex PCR. The data hold about 140,000 clones, with about 84% observed a single time. Sample: peripheral blood. These receptors all come from a human donor in a cohort sampled during active COVID-19.

V gene TRBV5-1 combines with J gene TRBJ2-3; TRBD1 matches at 8 bases. Unmatched junction bases numbered 4, after V lost 1 base and J lost 0 bases. This CDR3 has 16 amino acids. Germline CDR1 and CDR2: SGHRS and YFSETQ. This CDR3 is CASSLSNRGSTDTQYF. The CDR3 bases are TGCGCCAGCAGCTTGAGTAACAGGGGGAGCACAGATACGCAGTATTTT.

There are a few counts of this clone. This rearrangement joins TRBV7-2 to TRBJ2-2; D perhaps matches TRBD1 (6 bases). This CDR3 is built from 15 residues. The V gene's germline CDR1 is SGHTA and CDR2 FQGNSA. Trimming cost V 5 bases and J 7 bases, with 17 bases left between them. The CDR3 loop reads CASSRTWGLIGELFF. CDR3 bases: TGTGCCAGCAGCCGGACGTGGGGGCTCATCGGGGAGCTGTTTTTT.

The chain links TRBV5-4 to TRBJ1-1; a weak D match, TRBD1 (6 bases). Germline CDR1 reads SGHNT; CDR2 reads YYREEE (reference sequence). The CDR3 spans 15 residues. Between the trimmed V and J ends, which lost 2 bases and 0 bases, there was a span of 11 bases. CDR3 loop: CASSLADRMNTEAFF. CDR3 DNA sequence: TGTGCCAGCAGCTTAGCGGACAGAATGAACACTGAAGCTTTCTTT.

V usage is TRBV19 and J usage is TRBJ2-3; 10 nucleotides match TRBD2. The germline V gene encodes CDR1 LNHDA and CDR2 SQIVND (reference sequence). Trimming at V came to 8 bases and at J to 2 bases, leaving 7 bases not matched to a gene. The CDR3 sequence is 15 residues long. CDR3 loop: CASQKRGGNTDTQYF. The CDR3 nucleotides are TGTGCCAGTCAGAAGCGGGGGGGTAACACAGATACGCAGTATTTT.

J is TRBJ2-3 and V is TRBV10-3, with a weak D call TRBD2 (6 bases). V was shortened by 0 bases and J by 6 bases, with 10 bases between the two germline ends. Germline V gene lookup returns CDR1 ENHRY and CDR2 SYGVKD. The CDR3 has 14 amino acids. CDR3 nucleotide sequence: TGTGCCATCAGTGAGTCACTTGGAGGGGATACGCAGTATTTT. Translated: CAISESLGGDTQYF.

This clone was recorded only once. V usage is TRBV3-1 (or the pseudogene TRBV3-2) and J usage is TRBJ2-7, with D perhaps TRBD2 (6 bases). Trimming took off 4 bases at V and 9 bases at J, with 16 bases between the two ends. This CDR3 contains 13 residues. Germline assignment: CDR1 LGHDT and CDR2 YNNKEL (reference sequence). CDR3 sequence reads: CASSRGDFRGQYF. As DNA, the CDR3 is TGTGCCAGCAGCCGGGGGGACTTTAGGGGGCAGTACTTC.

The V and J genes are TRBV5-1 and TRBJ1-4; a weak D match, TRBD1 (5 bases). From germline, CDR1 is SGHRS and CDR2 YFSETQ. Trimming removed 4 bases from V and 4 bases from J, with 14 bases in between. This CDR3 is built from 15 residues. The CDR3 sequence: CASSGHGGINEKLFF. The CDR3 DNA follows: TGCGCCAGCAGCGGGCACGGGGGAATTAATGAAAAACTGTTTTTT.